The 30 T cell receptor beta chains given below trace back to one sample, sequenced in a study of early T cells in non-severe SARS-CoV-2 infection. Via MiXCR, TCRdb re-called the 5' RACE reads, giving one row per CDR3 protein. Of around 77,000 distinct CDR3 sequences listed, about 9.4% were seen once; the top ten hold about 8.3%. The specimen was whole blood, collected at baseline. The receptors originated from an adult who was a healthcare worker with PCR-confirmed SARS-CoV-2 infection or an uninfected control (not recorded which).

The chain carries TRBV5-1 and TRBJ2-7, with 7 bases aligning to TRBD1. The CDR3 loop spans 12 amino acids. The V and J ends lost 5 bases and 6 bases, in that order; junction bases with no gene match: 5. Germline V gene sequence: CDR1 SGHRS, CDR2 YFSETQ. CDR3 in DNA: TGCGCCAGCAGTTATACAGGGGCCGAGCAGTACTTC. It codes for CASSYTGAEQYF.

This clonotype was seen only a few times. The CDR3 nucleotides read TGTGCCAGCAGCTTCTATGCGGGACCCAGGGAGCGGCCAGATACGCAGTATTTT. Translated, it gives CASSFYAGPRERPDTQYF. The genes are TRBV7-2 and TRBJ2-3, with D maybe TRBD2 (6 bases). In germline, CDR1 is SGHTA, CDR2 FQGNSA. The CDR3 length is 18 residues. Trimming pared 3 bases from V and 4 bases from J, leaving 23 bases between.

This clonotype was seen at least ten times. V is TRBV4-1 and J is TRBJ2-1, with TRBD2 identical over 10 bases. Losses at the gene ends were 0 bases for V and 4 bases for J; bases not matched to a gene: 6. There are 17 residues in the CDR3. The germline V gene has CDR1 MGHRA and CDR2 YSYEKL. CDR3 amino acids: CASSQESGGAVYNEQFF. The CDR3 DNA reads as TGCGCCAGCAGCCAAGAAAGCGGGGGGGCGGTATACAATGAGCAGTTCTTC.

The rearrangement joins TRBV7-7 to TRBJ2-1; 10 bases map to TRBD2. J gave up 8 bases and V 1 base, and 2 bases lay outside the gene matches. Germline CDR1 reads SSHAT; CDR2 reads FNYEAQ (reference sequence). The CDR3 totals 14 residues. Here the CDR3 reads CASSLVGLADEQFF. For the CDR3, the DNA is TGTGCCAGCAGCTTAGTAGGACTAGCGGATGAGCAGTTCTTC.

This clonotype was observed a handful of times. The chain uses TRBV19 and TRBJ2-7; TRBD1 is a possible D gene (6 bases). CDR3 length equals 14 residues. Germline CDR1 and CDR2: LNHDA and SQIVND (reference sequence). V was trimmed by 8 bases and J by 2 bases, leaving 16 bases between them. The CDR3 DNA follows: TGTGCCAGTGGACGTACAGGGAAAGCCTACGAGCAGTACTTC. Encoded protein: CASGRTGKAYEQYF.

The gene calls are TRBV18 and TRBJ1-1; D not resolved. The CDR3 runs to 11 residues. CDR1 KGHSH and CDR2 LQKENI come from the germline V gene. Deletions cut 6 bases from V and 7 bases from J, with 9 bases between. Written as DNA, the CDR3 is TGTGCCAGCTCCTTGCAGGATGAAGCTTTCTTT. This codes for CASSLQDEAFF.

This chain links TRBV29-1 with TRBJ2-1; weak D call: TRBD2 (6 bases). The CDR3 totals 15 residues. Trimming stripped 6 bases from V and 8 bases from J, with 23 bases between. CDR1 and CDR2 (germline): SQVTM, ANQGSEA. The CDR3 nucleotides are TGCAGCGTCCCCTCAGGAGGGGTGGAGGTCGATGAGCAGTTCTTC. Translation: CSVPSGGVEVDEQFF.

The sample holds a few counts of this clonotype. CDR3 loop: CASSLMLGGEAFF. The DNA of the CDR3 is TGTGCCAGCAGCCTTATGCTTGGCGGTGAAGCTTTCTTT. The V gene is TRBV11-2, the J gene TRBJ1-1; D ambiguous. V lost 5 bases to trimming and J lost 7 bases, with 14 bases between them. Germline V gene data show CDR1 as SGHAT and CDR2 as FQNNGV. CDR3 length: 13 amino acids.

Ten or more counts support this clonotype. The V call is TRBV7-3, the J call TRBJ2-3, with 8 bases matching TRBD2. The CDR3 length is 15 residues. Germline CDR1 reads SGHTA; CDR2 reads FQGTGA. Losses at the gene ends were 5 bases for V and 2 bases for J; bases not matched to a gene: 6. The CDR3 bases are TGTGCCAGCAGCCTCAGCGGGGGCACCACAGATACGCAGTATTTT. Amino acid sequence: CASSLSGGTTDTQYF.

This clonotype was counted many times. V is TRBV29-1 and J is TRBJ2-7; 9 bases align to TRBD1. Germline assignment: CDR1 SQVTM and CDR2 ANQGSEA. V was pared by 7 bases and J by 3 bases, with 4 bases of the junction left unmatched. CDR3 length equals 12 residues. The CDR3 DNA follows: TGCAGCGGAACGGGACAGGGCTACGAGCAGTACTTC. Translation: CSGTGQGYEQYF.

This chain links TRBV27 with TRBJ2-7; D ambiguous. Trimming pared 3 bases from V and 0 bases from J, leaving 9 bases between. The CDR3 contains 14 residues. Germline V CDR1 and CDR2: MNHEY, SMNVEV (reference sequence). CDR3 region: CASSFSTTSYEQYF. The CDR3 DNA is TGTGCCAGCAGTTTTTCTACCACCTCCTACGAGCAGTACTTC.

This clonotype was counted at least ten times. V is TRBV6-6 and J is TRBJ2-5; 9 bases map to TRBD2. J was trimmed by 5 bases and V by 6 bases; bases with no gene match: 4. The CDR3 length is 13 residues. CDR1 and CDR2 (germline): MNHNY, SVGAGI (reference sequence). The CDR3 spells CASRSSGDETQYF. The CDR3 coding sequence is TGTGCCAGCAGGTCTAGCGGGGATGAGACCCAGTACTTC.

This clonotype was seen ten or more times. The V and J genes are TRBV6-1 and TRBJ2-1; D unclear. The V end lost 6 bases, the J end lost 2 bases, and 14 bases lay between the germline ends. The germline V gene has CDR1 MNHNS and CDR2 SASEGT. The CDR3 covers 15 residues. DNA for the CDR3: TGTGCCAGCAGAGAGACCCCAACGGCCTACAATGAGCAGTTCTTC. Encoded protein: CASRETPTAYNEQFF.

The CDR3 loop is CASSRGTGGSDTQYF. The CDR3, as DNA: TGTGCCAGCAGCCGGGGGACAGGGGGCTCAGATACGCAGTATTTT. This chain uses TRBV3-1 with TRBJ2-3; 12 bases are shared with TRBD1. Germline-derived CDR1 and CDR2 are LGHDT and YNNKEL (reference sequence). Losses at the gene ends were 4 bases for V and 4 bases for J; bases not matched to a gene: 3. This CDR3 comprises 15 residues.

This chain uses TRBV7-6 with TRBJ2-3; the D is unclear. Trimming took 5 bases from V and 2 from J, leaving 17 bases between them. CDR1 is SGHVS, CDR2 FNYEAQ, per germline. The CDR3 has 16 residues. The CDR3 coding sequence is TGTGCCAGCAGCGCCAATAGAGTTTCGACCACAGATACGCAGTATTTT. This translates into CASSANRVSTTDTQYF.

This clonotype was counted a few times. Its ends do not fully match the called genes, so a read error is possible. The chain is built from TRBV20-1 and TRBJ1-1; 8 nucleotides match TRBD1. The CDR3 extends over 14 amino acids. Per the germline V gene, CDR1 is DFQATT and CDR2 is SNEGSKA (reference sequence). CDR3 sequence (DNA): TGCAGTGCTCGAGAGGGGACAGGACCCACTGAAGCTTTCTTT. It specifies CSAREGTGPTEAFF.

The CDR3 DNA is TGCGCCAGCAGCTCCGGCGACGGGGGCACTGAAGCTTTCTTT. This translates into CASSSGDGGTEAFF. V and J are TRBV5-1 and TRBJ1-1, with D tentatively TRBD1 (5 bases). The CDR3 has 14 residues. Trimming removed 3 bases from V and 4 bases from J, with 13 bases in between. Germline CDR1 is SGHRS and CDR2 is YFSETQ.

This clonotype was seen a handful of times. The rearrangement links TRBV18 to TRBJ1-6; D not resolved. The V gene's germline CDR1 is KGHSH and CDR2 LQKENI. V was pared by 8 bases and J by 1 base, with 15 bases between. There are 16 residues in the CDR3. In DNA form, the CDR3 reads TGTGCCAGCCCCATCCGGGGAGAATCCTATAATTCACCCCTCCACTTT. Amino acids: CASPIRGESYNSPLHF. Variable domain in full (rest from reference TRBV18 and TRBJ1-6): NAGVMQNPRHLVRRRGQEARLRCSPMKGHSHVYWYRQLPEEGLKFMVYLQKENIIDESGMPKERFSAEFPKEGPSILRIQQVVRGDSAAYFCASPIRGESYNSPLHFGNGTRLTVT.

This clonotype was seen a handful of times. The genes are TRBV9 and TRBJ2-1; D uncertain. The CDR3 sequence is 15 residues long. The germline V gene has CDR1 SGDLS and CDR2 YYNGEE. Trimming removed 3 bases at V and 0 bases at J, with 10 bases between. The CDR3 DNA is TGTGCCAGCAGCGAACAGAGGAACTCCTACAATGAGCAGTTCTTC. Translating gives CASSEQRNSYNEQFF.

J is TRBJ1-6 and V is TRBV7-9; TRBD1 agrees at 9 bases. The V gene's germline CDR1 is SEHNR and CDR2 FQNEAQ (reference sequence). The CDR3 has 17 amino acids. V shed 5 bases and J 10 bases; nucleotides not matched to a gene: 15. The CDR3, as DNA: TGTGCCAGCAGCCAGGGCTGGGACAGGGTGTTTAGCTCACCCCTCCACTTT. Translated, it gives CASSQGWDRVFSSPLHF.

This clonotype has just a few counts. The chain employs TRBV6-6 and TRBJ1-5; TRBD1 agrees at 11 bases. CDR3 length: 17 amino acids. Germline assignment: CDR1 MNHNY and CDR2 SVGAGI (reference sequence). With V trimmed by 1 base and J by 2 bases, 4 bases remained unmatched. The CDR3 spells CASSYWTGGGGNQPQHF. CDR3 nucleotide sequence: TGTGCCAGCAGTTACTGGACAGGGGGCGGAGGCAATCAGCCCCAGCATTTT.

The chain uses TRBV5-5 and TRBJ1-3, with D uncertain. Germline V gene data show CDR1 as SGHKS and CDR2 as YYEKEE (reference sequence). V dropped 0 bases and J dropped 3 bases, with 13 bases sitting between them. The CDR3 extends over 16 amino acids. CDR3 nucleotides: TGTGCCAGCAGCTTGGGGGAACGGTTAAGTGGAAACACCATATATTTT. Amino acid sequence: CASSLGERLSGNTIYF.

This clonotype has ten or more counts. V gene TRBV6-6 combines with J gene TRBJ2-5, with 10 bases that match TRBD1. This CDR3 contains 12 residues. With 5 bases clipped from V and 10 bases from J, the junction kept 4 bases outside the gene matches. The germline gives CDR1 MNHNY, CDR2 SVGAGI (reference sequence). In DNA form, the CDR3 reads TGTGCCAGCAGTGCCGGGACAGGGGACCAGTACTTC. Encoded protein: CASSAGTGDQYF.

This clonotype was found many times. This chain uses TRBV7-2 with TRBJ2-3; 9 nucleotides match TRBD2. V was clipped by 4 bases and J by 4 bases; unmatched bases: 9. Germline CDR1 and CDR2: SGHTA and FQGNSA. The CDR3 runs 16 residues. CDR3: CASSYGVAGEPDTQYF. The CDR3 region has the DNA TGTGCCAGCAGCTATGGGGTAGCGGGGGAACCAGATACGCAGTATTTT.

The CDR3 nucleotides are TGTGCCAGCAGCGTGTCACAGGGTCATAATTCACCCCTCCACTTT. It translates to CASSVSQGHNSPLHF. V and J are TRBV9 and TRBJ1-6; perhaps TRBD1 as D (6 bases). The V end was cut by 2 bases, the J end by 5 bases, with 11 bases between. Germline values: CDR1 SGDLS, CDR2 YYNGEE. The CDR3 runs 15 residues.

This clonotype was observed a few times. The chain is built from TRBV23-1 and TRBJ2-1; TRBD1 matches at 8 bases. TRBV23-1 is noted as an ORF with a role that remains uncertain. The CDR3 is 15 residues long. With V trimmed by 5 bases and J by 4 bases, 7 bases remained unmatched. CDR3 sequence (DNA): TGCGCCAGCAGTAAAGGACAGGGTCCTTACAATGAGCAGTTCTTC. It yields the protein CASSKGQGPYNEQFF.

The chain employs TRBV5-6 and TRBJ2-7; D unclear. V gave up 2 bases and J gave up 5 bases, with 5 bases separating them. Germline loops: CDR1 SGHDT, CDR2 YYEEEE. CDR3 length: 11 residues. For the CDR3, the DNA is TGTGCCAGCAGCTTCCAGGACGAGCAGTACTTC. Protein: CASSFQDEQYF.

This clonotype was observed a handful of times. In DNA form, the CDR3 reads TGTGCCAGTCGAACACACAAGGACAGGGGAAGCTATGGCTACACCTTC. It encodes CASRTHKDRGSYGYTF. The chain joins TRBV19 to TRBJ1-2; 9 bases are shared with TRBD1. The CDR3 has 16 residues. With 8 bases clipped from V and 4 bases from J, the junction kept 14 bases outside the gene matches. The germline gives CDR1 LNHDA, CDR2 SQIVND (reference sequence).

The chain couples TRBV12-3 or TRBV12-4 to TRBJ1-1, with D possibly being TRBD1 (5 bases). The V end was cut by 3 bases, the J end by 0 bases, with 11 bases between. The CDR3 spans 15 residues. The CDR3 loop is CASSLDIYMNTEAFF. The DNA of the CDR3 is TGTGCCAGCAGTTTGGACATCTACATGAACACTGAAGCTTTCTTT.

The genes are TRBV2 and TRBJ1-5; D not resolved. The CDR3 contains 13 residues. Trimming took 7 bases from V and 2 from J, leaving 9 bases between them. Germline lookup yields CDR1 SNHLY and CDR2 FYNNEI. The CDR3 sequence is CASNTVGNQPQHF. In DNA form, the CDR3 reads TGTGCCAGCAACACGGTAGGCAATCAGCCCCAGCATTTT.